Sequencing of this TCR beta chain was carried out in a study of T cells after yellow fever vaccination. Overall study findings and caveats: Weaker, the secondary response peaked sooner, at day 5 versus 15.

Making TCR cDNA involved 5'RACE template switching, which added UMIs and a universal primer site. TCRdb re-analysed the 5' RACE reads in MiXCR, keeping a single row per CDR3 protein. Here the sample spans fewer than 350,000 distinct CDR3 sequences, approximately 4.3% being singletons. This clonotype appeared a few times. No antigen is known for it. V lost 4 bases and J lost 5, with 7 bases in between. Germline-derived CDR1 and CDR2 are SGHRS and YFSETQ. This CDR3 region has 12 residues. This receptor was taken from a man younger than 30 who received the YFV17D yellow fever vaccine. The starting material was PBMCs, obtained 15 days after the yellow fever booster vaccination. V gene TRBV5-1 combines with J gene TRBJ2-1; D not resolved. CDR3 nucleotide sequence: TGCGCCAGCAGCGTCGGCCACAATGAGCAGTTCTTC. As protein: CASSVGHNEQFF.